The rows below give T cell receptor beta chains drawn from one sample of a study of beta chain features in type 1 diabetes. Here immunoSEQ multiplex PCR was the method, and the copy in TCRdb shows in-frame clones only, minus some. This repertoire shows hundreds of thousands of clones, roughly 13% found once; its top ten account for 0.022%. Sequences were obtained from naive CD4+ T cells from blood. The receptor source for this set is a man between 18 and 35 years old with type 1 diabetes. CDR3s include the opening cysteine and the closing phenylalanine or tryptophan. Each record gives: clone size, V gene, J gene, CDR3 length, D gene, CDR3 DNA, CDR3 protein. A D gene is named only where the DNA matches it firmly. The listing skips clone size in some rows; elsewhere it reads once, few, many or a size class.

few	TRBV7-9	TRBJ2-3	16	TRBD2	TGTGCCAGCAGCCGGGGGGTGATTATTAGCACAGATACGCAGTATTTT	CASSRGVIISTDTQYF
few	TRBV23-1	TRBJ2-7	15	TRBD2	TGCGCCAGCGGTGATGGCGGGGGGCCCTCCTACGAGCAGTACTTC	CASGDGGGPSYEQYF
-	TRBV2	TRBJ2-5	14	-	TGTGCCAGCAGACAGGGACTCCCTGGGGAGACCCAGTACTTC	CASRQGLPGETQYF
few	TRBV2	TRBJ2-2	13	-	TGTGCCAGCAGTGAACAGGGTTCCGGGGAGCTGTTTTTT	CASSEQGSGELFF
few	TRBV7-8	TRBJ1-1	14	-	TGTGCCAGCAGCCCGGACAGAGTGAACACTGAAGCTTTCTTT	CASSPDRVNTEAFF
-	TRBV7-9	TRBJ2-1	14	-	TGTGCCAGCAGCCAAGGGGGATCCTACAATGAGCAGTTCTTC	CASSQGGSYNEQFF
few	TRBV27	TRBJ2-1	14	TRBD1	TGTGCGGCGAGCCGGGACAGGGGGAACAATGAGCAGTTCTTC	CAASRDRGNNEQFF
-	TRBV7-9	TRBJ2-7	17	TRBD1	TGTGCCAGCAGCTTAGAGGGACAGGCCTTGGCATCCTACGAGCAGTACTTC	CASSLEGQALASYEQYF
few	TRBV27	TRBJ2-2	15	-	TGTGCCAGCAGTTTAATGCAGGGAAACACCGGGGAGCTGTTTTTT	CASSLMQGNTGELFF
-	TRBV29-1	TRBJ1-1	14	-	TGCAGCGTTCAAACCCTCCCAATGAACACTGAAGCTTTCTTT	CSVQTLPMNTEAFF
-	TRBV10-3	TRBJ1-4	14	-	TGTGCCATCAGAGGCAGGGCAGAATCAGAAAAACTGTTTTTT	CAIRGRAESEKLFF
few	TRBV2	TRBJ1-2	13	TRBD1	TGTGCCAGCAGCGGACAGGGCGTCTCTGGCTACACCTTC	CASSGQGVSGYTF
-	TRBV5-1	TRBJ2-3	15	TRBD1	TGCGCCAGCAGCTCGGGACAGGCAAGCACAGATACGCAGTATTTT	CASSSGQASTDTQYF
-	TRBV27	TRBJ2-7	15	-	TGTGCCTCCTCCCGGGGGGACAGGAGCTCCTACGAGCAGTACTTC	CASSRGDRSSYEQYF
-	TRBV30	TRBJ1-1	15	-	TGTGCCTGGAGTAGGGCAGGGGACATGAACACTGAAGCTTTCTTT	CAWSRAGDMNTEAFF
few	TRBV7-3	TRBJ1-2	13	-	TGTGCCAGCAGCTCCGGACGGGGCTATGGCTACACCTTC	CASSSGRGYGYTF
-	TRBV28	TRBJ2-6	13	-	TGTGCCAGCACCCCCTCTGGGGCCAACGTCCTGACTTTC	CASTPSGANVLTF
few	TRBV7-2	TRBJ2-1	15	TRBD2	TGTGCCAGCAGCCCTAGCGGTAACTCCTACAATGAGCAGTTCTTC	CASSPSGNSYNEQFF
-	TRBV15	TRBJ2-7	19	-	TGTGCCACCAGCAGAGATCAGGGGAAGCCAGCGGGGACCCTCTACGAGCAGTACTTC	CATSRDQGKPAGTLYEQYF
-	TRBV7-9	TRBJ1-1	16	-	TGTGCCAGCAGCTTACAAAATTGGCTAGGGAACACTGAAGCTTTCTTT	CASSLQNWLGNTEAFF
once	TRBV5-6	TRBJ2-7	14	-	TGTGCCAGCACCACGCGGGGGCTCCCCTACGAGCAGTACTTC	CASTTRGLPYEQYF
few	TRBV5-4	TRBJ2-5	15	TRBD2	TGTGCCAGCAGCTTGCCTAGCGGGGGAGTAGAGACCCAGTACTTC	CASSLPSGGVETQYF
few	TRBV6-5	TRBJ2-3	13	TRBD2	TGTGCCAGCAGACCCGCAGGGACTAATACGCAGTATTTT	CASRPAGTNTQYF
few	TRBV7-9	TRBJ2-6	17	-	TGTGCCAGCAGCTCAGCCTGGACCAGCTCTGGGGCCAACGTCCTGACTTTC	CASSSAWTSSGANVLTF
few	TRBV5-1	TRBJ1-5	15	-	TGCGCCAGCAGCCTTGGGACATCTGGCAATCAGCCCCAGCATTTT	CASSLGTSGNQPQHF
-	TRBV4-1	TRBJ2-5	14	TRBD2	TGCGCCAGCAGCCAACTCAGCGGGGAAGAGACCCAGTACTTC	CASSQLSGEETQYF
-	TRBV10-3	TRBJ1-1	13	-	TGTGCCATCAGTGAAACACAAAACACTGAAGCTTTCTTT	CAISETQNTEAFF